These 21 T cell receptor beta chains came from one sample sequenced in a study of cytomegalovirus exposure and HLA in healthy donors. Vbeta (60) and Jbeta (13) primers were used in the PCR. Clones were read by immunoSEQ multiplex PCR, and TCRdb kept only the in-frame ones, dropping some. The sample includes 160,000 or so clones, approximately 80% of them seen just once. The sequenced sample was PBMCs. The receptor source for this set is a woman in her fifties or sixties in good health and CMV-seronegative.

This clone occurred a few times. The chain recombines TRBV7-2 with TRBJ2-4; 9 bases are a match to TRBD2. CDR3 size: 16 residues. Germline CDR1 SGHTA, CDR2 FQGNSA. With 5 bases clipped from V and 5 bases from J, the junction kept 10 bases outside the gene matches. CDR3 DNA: TGTGCCAGCAGCCCGGCGGGGGGGGAAAAGGAAAACATTCAGTACTTC. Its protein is CASSPAGGEKENIQYF.

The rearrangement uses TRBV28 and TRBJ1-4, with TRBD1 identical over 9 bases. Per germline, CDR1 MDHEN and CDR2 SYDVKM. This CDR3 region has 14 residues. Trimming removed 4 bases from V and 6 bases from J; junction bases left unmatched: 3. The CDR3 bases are TGTGCCAGCAGTTCGAGACAGGGGGATGAAAAACTGTTTTTT. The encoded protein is CASSSRQGDEKLFF.

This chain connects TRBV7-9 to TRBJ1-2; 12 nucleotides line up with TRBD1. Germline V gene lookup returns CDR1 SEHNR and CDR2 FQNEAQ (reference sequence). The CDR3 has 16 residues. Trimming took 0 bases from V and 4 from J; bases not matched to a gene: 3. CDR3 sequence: CASSLAKGQGAYGYTF. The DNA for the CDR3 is TGTGCCAGCAGCTTAGCTAAGGGACAGGGGGCCTATGGCTACACCTTC.

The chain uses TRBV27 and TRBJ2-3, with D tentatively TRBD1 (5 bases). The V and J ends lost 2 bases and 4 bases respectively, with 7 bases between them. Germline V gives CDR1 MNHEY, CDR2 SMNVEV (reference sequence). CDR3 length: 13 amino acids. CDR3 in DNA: TGTGCCAGCAGTTTACAGGGTCCAGATACGCAGTATTTT. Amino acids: CASSLQGPDTQYF.

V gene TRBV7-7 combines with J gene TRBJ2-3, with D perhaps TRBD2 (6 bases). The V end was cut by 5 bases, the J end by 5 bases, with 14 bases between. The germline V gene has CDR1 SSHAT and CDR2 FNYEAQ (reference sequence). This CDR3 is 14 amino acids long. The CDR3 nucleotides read TGTGCCAGCAGCCAGGGACTCGCTCGAGATACGCAGTATTTT. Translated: CASSQGLARDTQYF.

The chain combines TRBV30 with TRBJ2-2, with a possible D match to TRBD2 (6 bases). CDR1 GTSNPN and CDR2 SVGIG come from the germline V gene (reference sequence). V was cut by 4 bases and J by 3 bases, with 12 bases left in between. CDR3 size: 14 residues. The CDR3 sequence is CAWTTTRYTGELFF. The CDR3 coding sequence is TGTGCCTGGACCACGACTAGGTACACCGGGGAGCTGTTTTTT.

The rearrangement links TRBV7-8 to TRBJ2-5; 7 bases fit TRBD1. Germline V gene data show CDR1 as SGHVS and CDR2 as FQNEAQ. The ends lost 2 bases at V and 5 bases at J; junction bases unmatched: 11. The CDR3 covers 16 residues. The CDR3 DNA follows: TGTGCCAGCAGCTTAACTTCTACAGGGGCCAGCGAGACCCAGTACTTC. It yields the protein CASSLTSTGASETQYF.

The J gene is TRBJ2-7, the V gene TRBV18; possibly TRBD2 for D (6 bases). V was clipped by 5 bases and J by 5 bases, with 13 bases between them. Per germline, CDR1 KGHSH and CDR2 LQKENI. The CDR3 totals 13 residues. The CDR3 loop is CASSTGLRDEQYF. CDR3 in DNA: TGTGCCAGCTCAACGGGACTCCGCGACGAGCAGTACTTC. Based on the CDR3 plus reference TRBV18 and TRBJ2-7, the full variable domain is NAGVMQNPRHLVRRRGQEARLRCSPMKGHSHVYWYRQLPEEGLKFMVYLQKENIIDESGMPKERFSAEFPKEGPSILRIQQVVRGDSAAYFCASSTGLRDEQYFGPGTRLTVT.

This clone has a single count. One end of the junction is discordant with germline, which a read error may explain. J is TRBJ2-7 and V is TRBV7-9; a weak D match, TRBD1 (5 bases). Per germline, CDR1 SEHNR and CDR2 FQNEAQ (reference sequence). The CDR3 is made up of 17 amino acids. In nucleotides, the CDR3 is TGTTCCAGCAGCTCAAGTGTCTCCGACAGAGCCTACGCGGAGCAGTACTTC. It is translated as CSSSSSVSDRAYAEQYF.

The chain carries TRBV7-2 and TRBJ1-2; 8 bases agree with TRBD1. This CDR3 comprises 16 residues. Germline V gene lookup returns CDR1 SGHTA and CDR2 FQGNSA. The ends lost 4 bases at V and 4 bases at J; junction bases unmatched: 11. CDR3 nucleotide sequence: TGTGCCAGCAGCTCGGGCCAAAACAGGGGGTCCTATGGCTACACCTTC. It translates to CASSSGQNRGSYGYTF.

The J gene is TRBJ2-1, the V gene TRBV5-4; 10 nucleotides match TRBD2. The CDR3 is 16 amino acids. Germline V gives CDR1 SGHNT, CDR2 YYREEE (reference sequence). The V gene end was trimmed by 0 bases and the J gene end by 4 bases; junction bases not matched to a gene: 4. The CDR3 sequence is CASSLEAGGPYNEQFF. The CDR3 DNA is TGTGCCAGCAGCTTGGAAGCGGGAGGGCCGTACAATGAGCAGTTCTTC.

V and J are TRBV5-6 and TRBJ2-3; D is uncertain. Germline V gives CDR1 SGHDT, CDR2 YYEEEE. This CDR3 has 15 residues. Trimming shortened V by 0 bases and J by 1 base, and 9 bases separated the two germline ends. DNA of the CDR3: TGTGCCAGCAGCTTGGCTGGAGACCGCACAGATACGCAGTATTTT. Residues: CASSLAGDRTDTQYF.

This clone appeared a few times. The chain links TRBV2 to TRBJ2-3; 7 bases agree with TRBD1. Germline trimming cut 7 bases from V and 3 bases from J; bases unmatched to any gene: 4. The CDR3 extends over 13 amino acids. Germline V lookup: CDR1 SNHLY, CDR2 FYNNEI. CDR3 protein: CASNRGLTDTQYF. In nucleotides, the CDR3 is TGTGCCAGCAACAGGGGATTAACAGATACGCAGTATTTT.

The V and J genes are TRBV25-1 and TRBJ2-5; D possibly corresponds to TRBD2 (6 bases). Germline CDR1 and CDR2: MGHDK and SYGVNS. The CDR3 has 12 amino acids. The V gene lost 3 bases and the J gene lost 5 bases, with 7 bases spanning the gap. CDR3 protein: CASSDGGETQYF. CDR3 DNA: TGTGCCAGCAGTGATGGGGGGGAGACCCAGTACTTC.

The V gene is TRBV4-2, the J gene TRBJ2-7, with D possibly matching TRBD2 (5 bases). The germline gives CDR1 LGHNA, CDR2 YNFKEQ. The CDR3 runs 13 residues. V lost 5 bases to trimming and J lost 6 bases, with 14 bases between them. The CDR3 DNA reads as TGTGCCAGCAGCTCTGACCTCGCGGGCGAGCAGTACTTC. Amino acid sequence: CASSSDLAGEQYF.

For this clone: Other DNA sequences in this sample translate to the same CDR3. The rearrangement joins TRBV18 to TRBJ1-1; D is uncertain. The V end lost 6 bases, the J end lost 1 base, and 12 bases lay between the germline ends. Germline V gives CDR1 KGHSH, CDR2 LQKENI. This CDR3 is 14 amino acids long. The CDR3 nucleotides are TGTGCCAGCTCCCCGGGTGGAGGGAACACTGAAGCTTTCTTT. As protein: CASSPGGGNTEAFF.

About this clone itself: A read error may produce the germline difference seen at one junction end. The CDR3 protein is CASSLDRGAGELFF. DNA for the CDR3: TGTGCCAGTAGTCTAGACAGGGGTGCCGGGGAGCTGTTTTTT. The chain uses TRBV19 and TRBJ2-2; 8 positions match TRBD1. Looked up from germline, CDR1 is LNHDA and CDR2 is SQIVND (reference sequence). The CDR3 runs to 14 residues.

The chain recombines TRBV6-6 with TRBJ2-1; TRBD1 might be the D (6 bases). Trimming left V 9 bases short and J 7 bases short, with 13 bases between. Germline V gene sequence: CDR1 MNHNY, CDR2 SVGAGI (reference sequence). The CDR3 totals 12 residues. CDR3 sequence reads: CASQTGLNEQFF. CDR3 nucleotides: TGTGCCAGTCAGACAGGATTGAATGAGCAGTTCTTC.

CDR3 sequence (DNA): TGTGCCAGCCAAGGGCAGGGTGACGGTCAGCCCCAGCATTTT. This encodes CASQGQGDGQPQHF. V and J are TRBV18 and TRBJ1-5; tentative D call: TRBD1 (5 bases). Trimming left V 8 bases short and J 6 bases short, with 17 bases between. CDR3 size: 14 residues. Germline CDR1 KGHSH, CDR2 LQKENI.

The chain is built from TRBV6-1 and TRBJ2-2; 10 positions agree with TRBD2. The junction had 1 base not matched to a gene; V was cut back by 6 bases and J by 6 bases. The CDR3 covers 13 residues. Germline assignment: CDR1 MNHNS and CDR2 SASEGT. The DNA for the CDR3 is TGTGCCAGCAGCAGCGGGAGGGCCGGGGAGCTGTTTTTT. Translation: CASSSGRAGELFF.

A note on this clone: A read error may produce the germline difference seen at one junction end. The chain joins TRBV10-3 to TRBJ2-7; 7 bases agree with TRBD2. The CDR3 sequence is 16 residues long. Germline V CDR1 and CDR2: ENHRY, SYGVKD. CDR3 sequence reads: CAISESGGSLAYERYF. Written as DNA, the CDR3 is TGTGCCATCAGTGAAAGCGGCGGGAGTCTAGCCTACGAGCGGTACTTC.